This TCR beta chain appears in the sequencing data of a study of shared clonotypes between healthy human individuals (dated by TCRdb to 2019 to 2021). About the full investigation: The cohort comprised a couple of women and a few men aged 18 to 49 years. For each donor, CD4 naive and CD4 memory were each run on three plates, CD8 naive on two plates, and CD8 memory on one plate. To estimate repertoire size and how much clonotype sharing occurs between individuals, the study deeply sequenced the blood TCR repertoires of five healthy adults. Different laboratories and diverse techniques were used to prepare libraries and sequence TCR repertoires, to increase sequencing depth and limit assay-specific biases. Per donor, leukapheresis produced somewhere between about 0.85 and 10 billion PBMCs. Here is what the overall study found, with its caveats: Rarefaction of sorted-subset datasets indicated incomplete sequencing despite the large sequencing depth. Naive subsets generally had larger estimated clonotype richness than memory subsets. Pairwise subsampling indicated that sequencing depth was expected to affect the degree of clonotype sharing among donors. Clonotypes shared by all four sorted-subset donors showed higher generation probabilities than non-shared clonotypes. Sharing across several donors was observed for about 5% of naive CD4, 3% to 4% of naive CD8, over 2% of memory CD4, and less than 0.45% of memory CD8 clonotypes. Because the study included only a small number of donors, the genetic and exposure-history diversity represented was limited. Sampling was limited to blood, and TCR repertoires in tissue likely differ from TCR repertoires in blood.

The CDR3 measures 13 amino acids from cysteine to phenylalanine. Solely the CDR3 DNA is kept, with 39 bases framed from the first base. In the germline V gene, CDR1 corresponds to MNHEY and CDR2 to SVGAGI. V trim: 6 bases; J trim: 10 bases; unmatched bases: 11. For the CD8 naive samples, CD45RO-negative cells were positively selected for CCR7, yielding a CD45RA+CCR7+ population from which TemRA cells were excluded. Donors were healthy HIV-negative adults with no recently reported acute infections or vaccinations. Only Caucasian adults living in Nashville, Tennessee, USA were represented among the donors. Blood was obtained by leukapheresis, after which PBMCs were separated by Ficoll-Histopaque density gradient centrifugation and cryopreserved in liquid nitrogen vapor phase. Analytical flow cytometry was used to check the purity and quantity of each magnetically sorted T cell population. From each sorted fraction, genomic DNA was isolated and quantified by UV absorbance on a Nanodrop 2000c.

Note on this clone: Its specific antigen is unknown. Within one base of it there is no much larger clone, and no base qualities were kept.

Using the deep immunoSEQ assay, TCR CDR3 regions were amplified from genomic DNA by multiplex PCR. Genomic DNA extracted from each cell subset was distributed evenly over all wells of several immunoSEQ 96-well plates, and each plate served as one replicate. For sorted subsets, approximately 210 ng genomic DNA, equal to 30,000 or so T cell genomes, was loaded into each replicate PCR. The purified libraries were quantified using a Qubit 3.0 fluorometer, sized with a Bioanalyzer 2100, and then quantified again using the KAPA Library Quantification kit. Each immunoSEQ 96-well plate was sequenced on its own single-read 150-cycle Illumina NextSeq 550 flow cell. For the original study's pipeline: The immunoSEQ output contained only junctional sequences without quality scores, so filtering could not match that applied to full-length reads. Sequences were annotated with PyIR, a Python wrapper for IgBLAST v1.9, using IMGT germline references to assign V/J genes and CDR3. Any read was removed if the V/J assignment was weak (E-value above 1e-6), the CDR3 was missing, or the read contained stop codons, out-of-frame junctions, or ambiguous translated residues. V3J clonotypes were defined as sequences sharing the same inferred V gene, J gene, and CDR3 amino acid sequence. To compute the percentage overlap between repertoires, the number of shared unique clonotypes was divided by the size of the smaller repertoire. Three approaches were used to assess repertoire richness: RTK rarefaction, the Chao1 estimator, and Recon v2.1 estimates of unobserved clonotypes. For all TCRbeta clonotypes obtained by the gDNA method from a few donors, generation probabilities were computed with OLGA. In TCRdb, the immuneACCESS table is reduced to in-frame sequences with V and J assigned. These tables do not hold every clone; where another copy was compared, an unresolved V gene accounts for under half, and the others remain unexplained. D and trimming come from the DNA, and the V and J calls and clone size come from that table. The sample contains about 2.1 million clones, more than 85% of them found a single time. The ten largest account for more than 1.5% of the sample.

The sample consisted of naive CD8+ T cells from PBMCs. Reading the label with the study, this specimen's cell subset or site is: CD45RA+CCR7+. The sequence was collected from a man aged 18 to 35 in good health. Some clones in this sample may be carry-over from other donors' samples. The chain is encoded by TRBV6-5 joined to TRBJ1-1; 7 junctional bases match TRBD1. The DNA is as follows: TGTGCCAGCAGGAAACAGGGGACCTGGGTAGCTTTCTTT. It codes for CASRKQGTWVAFF.